This T cell receptor beta chain was recovered during a study of cytomegalovirus exposure and HLA in healthy donors (dated by TCRdb to 2015 to 2018). About the investigation overall: An earlier analysis of a few hundred of the donors reported 250 to 350 Gb of sequence data and 117 million unique TCR beta sequences obtained from roughly 170 million T cells. Roughly 300 gigabases of sequencing data and around 85 million unique TCR sequences made up an early release that covered approximately 620 HLA-typed donors. Of the roughly 400 genotyped donors, 65% to 90% fell in the genetic ancestry cluster associated with self-reported Caucasian donors. The aim of the study was to test whether cataloging public T cell receptors could identify signatures of past pathogen exposure. The study profiled the T cell repertoires of around 700 subjects by immunosequencing and related them to cytomegalovirus serostatus. Besides the first cohort of under 700 subjects, a separate validation cohort made up of over 95 different subjects was used. To predict cytomegalovirus infection status, the study brought together high-throughput TCR immunosequencing, statistical association of individual TCRs with disease status, and machine learning. To study patterns of TCR occurrence, a later analysis re-analyzed previously published TCR beta repertoires from 666 donors and added high-resolution HLA genotyping. Rather than using new phenotypic data, the later analysis identified candidate immune exposures from TCR beta sequences and from how often those sequences occurred across donors. In an earlier analysis of a few hundred of the donors, high-throughput TCR beta sequencing was used to judge whether each TCR beta V gene segment behaved as functional or pseudogenic. Donor age, sex, ethnicity and CMV serostatus were compiled together with the repertoire data. Genome-wide SNP genotypes for about three fifths of the roughly 670 donors were used in a later genetic analysis, which treated that subset as a discovery cohort. Every repertoire in the discovery cohort had been generated on one and the same sequencing platform. HLA typing included class I and class II loci at four-digit resolution. Typing coverage differed by locus: A, B, C, DRB1 and DQB1 were typed in about 620-640 donors, DQA1 in 522, DPA1 in around 600, and DPB1 in 450 to 490. Four or five DR-DQ haplotypes were handled as single units for association and clustering, since linkage in the cohort was strong. Among roughly 400 genotyped donors of the cohort, an average of approximately 240,000 unique TCR beta nucleotide sequences was sequenced per donor, of which roughly 18% were non-productive. The full study reports these points: Because some donors lacked HLA typing at each locus, the association tests relied only on the typed subset. Compared with equally common non-associated chains, HLA-associated TCR beta chains in a later analysis were more clonally expanded and had lower generation probabilities. A further reported finding was that TCR beta sequences accurately predicted the HLA-A and HLA-B alleles for most subjects in the first cohort. Most TCR sequences were observed very rarely across donors, whereas some public TCRs were present in many individuals. The only immune exposure information available for the cohort was CMV serostatus. The authors suggested that the approach could potentially be extended to other disease states and immunological phenotypes. Roughly 17 rarely observed V segments, including chromosome 9 orphons, were excluded from the earlier analysis of about 500 of the donors because counts were too low. In both the original and validation cohorts, the classifier was reported to diagnose cytomegalovirus status with high specificity and sensitivity. Strong co-occurrence of HLA alleles, especially DR and DQ, made assigning TCR associations to individual alleles difficult. Several of the top co-occurrence clusters appeared to be linked to parvovirus B19, influenza, CMV and Epstein-Barr virus, according to a later analysis. In a later genetic analysis, fewer N-insertions in productive TCRs were reported among donors in an Asian-associated ancestry cluster than the roughly 700-donor mean. The cohort was sequenced for TCR beta chains only, and without alpha or paired-chain data the features that could be detected were limited. In a later analysis, some 18,000 TCR beta sequences were associated with specific HLA alleles at a false discovery rate of 0.05. In an earlier analysis of more than 500 of the donors, most TCR beta V segments appeared in productive rearrangements about 90% or about 30% of the time, broadly matching IMGT annotations. In vitro tests confirmed that a few of the cytomegalovirus-associated TCR beta chains recognize cytomegalovirus antigens. V-gene and J-gene trimming of TCR beta chains was associated with a missense DCLRE1C variant in a later genetic analysis, and the association was replicated in an independent cohort. According to a later analysis, most CMV-associated TCR beta chains appeared to be HLA-restricted, and the HLA associations seemed to be driven largely by CMV exposure. Presence/absence analyses assumed roughly uniform sequencing depth across donors, an assumption that may not hold. A total of 150 or so TCR beta chains were listed by the study as associated with cytomegalovirus. In a later analysis, the rate of TCR association differed among HLA loci, with DRB1 alleles having the most associated TCRs and HLA-C alleles having the fewest. A group of highly shared sequence variants was considered likely to be a technical artifact of the sequencing pipeline. The 87-base-pair reads could not distinguish some IMGT-functional V segments, including TRBV6-2 and TRBV6-3, so those segments were excluded. Correlated functional status among segregating V segments might be attributable to linkage disequilibrium, but an unknown experimental factor could not be ruled out.

The cohort consisted of 650 to 850 healthy bone marrow donors. Cohort members were all nominally healthy when sampled, although unrecorded immune exposures were likely present. The donor was CMV seropositive and was included in the group of 289 seropositive cohort members. A peripheral blood sample was provided by each donor, and peripheral blood mononuclear cells were used for TCR beta sequencing. Genomic DNA was extracted from the blood cell samples with the Qiagen DNeasy Blood Extraction Kit. Library preparation used the immunoSEQ multiplex PCR assay. A mixture of 60 forward primers for TCR Vbeta segments and 13 reverse primers for TCR Jbeta segments was used in the multiplex PCR. A multiplex PCR assay on genomic DNA amplified the CDR3 region of rearranged TCR beta genes. The Illumina HiSeq System was used to sequence the amplified TCR beta libraries as 87-base-pair reads. On the study's bioinformatics: Across the 670 or so repertoires, a later analysis counted around 80 million unique TCR beta chains, approximately 10 million of which were shared by at least two donors. To remove PCR and sequencing errors, raw reads were error-corrected and collapsed into unique sequences using a nearest-neighbor algorithm that merged closely related sequences. V, D and J gene segments were assigned by aligning CDR3 sequences to IMGT reference sequences. For a sequence to be retained, a match of at least six nucleotides was required to both a V gene segment and a J gene segment. A rearrangement was called productive if the CDR3 had no stop codons and remained in frame with V and J, and every other rearrangement was called non-productive. CDR3 was defined by IMGT convention, running from the second conserved V-encoded cysteine to the conserved J-encoded phenylalanine. The earlier analysis of 587 of the donors excluded sequences that lacked an unambiguous match to a single V gene segment. An earlier analysis of fewer than 750 of the donors classified V segments as functional when productive rearrangements were above 56.7% and as segregating when the standard deviation between donors was above 5%. A statistical classification framework was developed to diagnose cytomegalovirus status using the catalog of TCR beta chain sequences. A later analysis assigned V and J genes by comparing TCR nucleotide sequences with IMGT/GENE-DB human TR gene sequences. The TCRdist pipeline was used in a later analysis to assign CDR3 sequences and most-parsimonious VDJ recombination scenarios. In a later analysis, every TCR beta chain was defined by the combination of its CDR3 amino acid sequence and its V-gene family, and reads without a unique V-gene family were dropped. In a later analysis, 450 to 600 highly shared, low-generation-probability nucleotide sequences were removed to address suspected cross-contamination and a sequencing artifact. In a later analysis, a clonal expansion index was calculated for each public chain from normalized within-repertoire ranks of inferred template counts. In a later analysis, generation probabilities were computed using a VDJ recombination model fitted to out-of-frame rearrangements, and the results were checked against IGoR. A later analysis scored TCR-TCR, TCR-HLA and TCR-CMV co-occurrence with hypergeometric tests, applying a repertoire-size bias correction to TCR pairs. To estimate false discovery rates, a later analysis permuted the HLA or CMV assignments 20 times. In a later analysis, co-occurring TCRs were grouped using DBSCAN, with TCRdist sequence similarity added in when clustering inside HLA-allele-positive subsets. Repertoires with fewer than 30,000 or more than 120,000 public chains, plus five repertoires with anomalous nucleotide sharing, were excluded from co-occurrence clustering. TCRdb re-hosts the immuneACCESS table, in-frame sequences only. Its copies lack some clones; in the studies checked, an unresolved V gene accounts for under half of them, and the cause for the rest is not known. V and J calls and clone size come straight from that table; D and trimming were deduced from the DNA. The sample records about 140,000 clones, roughly four fifths of which are singletons. The biggest ten clones account for about 3.2% of the sample.

Taken from cysteine to phenylalanine, the CDR3 has 14 residues. This entry keeps only the CDR3 DNA: 42 bases, framed from base 1. For CDR1 and CDR2, the germline V gene lists MNHNS and SASEGT. V is cut by 7 bases and J by 8 bases, and the space between the germline ends is 18 bases. On this clone itself: Which antigen it targets is not known. Base-call qualities are not available, and no considerably larger clone is one nucleotide away.

The chain is encoded by TRBV6-1 joined to TRBJ2-1; the best D guess is TRBD1, with 6 bases matching. Sequenced material: PBMCs. The receptor was derived from a young man in good health and CMV-seropositive. The CDR3 has the sequence CASIKGVVTYEQFF. The DNA sequence follows: TGTGCCAGCATCAAGGGGGTGGTTACCTATGAGCAGTTCTTC.